The 16 T cell receptor beta chains in this list originate from one sample, sequenced in a study of blood T cell repertoires in COVID-19 (dated by TCRdb to the early 2020s). The library relied on the immunoSEQ multiplex PCR assay. In TCRdb, the immuneACCESS table is reduced to in-frame sequences with V and J assigned. These tables do not hold every clone; where another copy was compared, an unresolved V gene accounts for under half, and the others remain unexplained. The sample table records about 110,000 clones; around 86% of these occur just once. Roughly 4.1% of the sample comes from the top ten. Sequencing was done on a sample of peripheral blood. These receptors came from a woman between 65 and 79 years old with acute or convalescent COVID-19.

This clone was recorded a few times. The J gene is TRBJ2-1, the V gene TRBV6-2 or TRBV6-3; tentative D call: TRBD2 (6 bases). CDR3 length equals 14 residues. Germline V lookup: CDR1 MNHEY, CDR2 SVGEGT. Trimming left V 4 bases short and J 2 bases short, with 9 bases between. The CDR3 reads CASSLRRAYNEQFF. Here the CDR3 DNA reads TGTGCCAGCAGTTTGCGGAGGGCCTACAATGAGCAGTTCTTC.

The chain carries TRBV27 and TRBJ2-7; weak D call: TRBD2 (6 bases). The CDR3 spans 14 residues. Germline CDR1 MNHEY, CDR2 SMNVEV (reference sequence). V lost 8 bases to trimming and J lost 0 bases, with 14 bases between them. CDR3 protein: CASRRELASYEQYF. In DNA form, the CDR3 reads TGTGCCAGCCGACGGGAACTAGCCTCCTACGAGCAGTACTTC.

The V and J genes are TRBV5-1 and TRBJ2-3, with a tentative D call TRBD2 (6 bases). Trimming stripped 2 bases from V and 1 base from J, with 17 bases between. The CDR3 spans 17 residues. The germline CDR1 and CDR2 sequences are SGHRS and YFSETQ. This CDR3 reads CASSFPVGGARTDTQYF. CDR3 DNA sequence: TGCGCCAGCAGCTTCCCCGTGGGCGGGGCACGCACAGATACGCAGTATTTT. Drawing the rest from reference TRBV5-1 and TRBJ2-3, the complete variable domain is KAGVTQTPRYLIKTRGQQVTLSCSPISGHRSVSWYQQTPGQGLQFLFEYFSETQRNKGNFPGRFSGRQFSNSRSEMNVSTLELGDSALYLCASSFPVGGARTDTQYFGPGTRLTVL.

The chain carries TRBV2 and TRBJ1-5; D possibly corresponds to TRBD1 (5 bases). This CDR3 is 14 amino acids long. The germline V gene has CDR1 SNHLY and CDR2 FYNNEI. V lost 3 bases to trimming and J lost 5 bases, with 11 bases between them. CDR3 in DNA: TGTGCCAGCAGTGACAGGGCAGGATATCAGCCCCAGCATTTT. Translating gives CASSDRAGYQPQHF.

The chain joins TRBV29-1 to TRBJ2-2; 10 bases are shared with TRBD2. V trimming: 7 bases; J trimming: 2 bases; junction bases outside the gene matches: 7. This CDR3 is 15 amino acids long. Germline-derived CDR1 and CDR2 are SQVTM and ANQGSEA. This CDR3 reads CSASLAGVNTGELFF. The DNA of the CDR3 is TGCAGCGCGAGCCTAGCGGGGGTCAACACCGGGGAGCTGTTTTTT.

CDR3 loop: CASSIQGTAGNTIYF. CDR3 in DNA: TGTGCCAGTAGTATCCAGGGGACAGCAGGAAACACCATATATTTT. The chain carries TRBV19 and TRBJ1-3, with TRBD1 matching over 7 bases. Germline lookup yields CDR1 LNHDA and CDR2 SQIVND (reference sequence). This CDR3 is built from 15 residues. The trim removed 3 bases at V and 4 bases at J, leaving 6 bases unmatched.

This clone appeared a single time. The chain links TRBV4-1 to TRBJ2-2; possible D gene TRBD2, 5 bases. Germline assignment: CDR1 MGHRA and CDR2 YSYEKL. The CDR3 length is 15 residues. V was trimmed by 4 bases and J by 6 bases, leaving 15 bases between them. The CDR3 spells CASSPINAGAGELFF. CDR3 sequence (DNA): TGCGCCAGCAGCCCTATTAATGCCGGGGCCGGGGAGCTGTTTTTT.

The rearrangement uses TRBV5-1 and TRBJ1-1; tentative D call: TRBD1 (6 bases). Germline V gives CDR1 SGHRS, CDR2 YFSETQ. This CDR3 has 14 residues. The V and J ends lost 1 base and 5 bases respectively, with 12 bases between them. The CDR3 reads CASSLMPQGTEAFF. The CDR3, as DNA: TGCGCCAGCAGCTTGATGCCACAGGGAACTGAAGCTTTCTTT.

The chain is built from TRBV6-6 and TRBJ2-7, with TRBD2 identical over 7 bases. There are 14 residues in the CDR3. Germline CDR1 and CDR2: MNHNY and SVGAGI (reference sequence). V dropped 6 bases and J dropped 7; count of bases not matched to a gene: 12. In nucleotides, the CDR3 is TGTGCCAGCAGACAAACAGATTGGGGAGGGGAGCAGTACTTC. Protein product: CASRQTDWGGEQYF.

The genes are TRBV5-1 and TRBJ2-1, with 16 bases fitting TRBD2. The trim removed 4 bases at V and 7 bases at J, leaving 5 bases unmatched. CDR1 SGHRS and CDR2 YFSETQ come from the germline V gene. The CDR3 sequence is 16 residues long. The CDR3: CASSKGLAGGHNEQFF. The CDR3 nucleotides read TGCGCCAGCAGCAAGGGACTAGCGGGAGGGCATAATGAGCAGTTCTTC.

V is TRBV19 and J is TRBJ2-3, with TRBD2 identical over 11 bases. The CDR3 length is 15 residues. Germline CDR1 LNHDA, CDR2 SQIVND (reference sequence). Unmatched junction bases numbered 7, after V lost 6 bases and J lost 5 bases. The CDR3 DNA sequence: TGTGCCAGTAGCTTAGCGGGAGGGCATCAAGATACGCAGTATTTT. Amino acids: CASSLAGGHQDTQYF.

J is TRBJ2-1 and V is TRBV5-1, with a weak D call TRBD2 (6 bases). The V end lost 2 bases, the J end lost 0 bases, and 9 bases lay between the germline ends. CDR1 and CDR2 (germline): SGHRS, YFSETQ. CDR3 length: 15 amino acids. The CDR3 bases are TGCGCCAGCAGCTTCGGGACTTACTCCTACAATGAGCAGTTCTTC. It specifies CASSFGTYSYNEQFF.

The genes are TRBV6-2 or TRBV6-3 and TRBJ1-6, with D perhaps TRBD1 (6 bases). Germline V gives CDR1 MNHEY, CDR2 SVGEGT. The V end lost 5 bases, the J end lost 4 bases, and 15 bases lay between the germline ends. The CDR3 has 16 amino acids. The CDR3 reads CASSQDRLIYNSPLHF. For the CDR3, the DNA is TGTGCCAGCAGTCAGGACAGACTAATTTATAATTCACCCCTCCACTTT.

The chain recombines TRBV14 with TRBJ2-1; tentative D call: TRBD2 (5 bases). The V gene's germline CDR1 is SGHDN and CDR2 FVKESK. With 3 bases removed from V and 14 bases from J, the gap between germline ends came to 17 bases. CDR3 size: 13 residues. CDR3 region: CASSHYGEGSKFF. The CDR3 DNA follows: TGTGCCAGCAGCCATTATGGGGAAGGGAGCAAGTTCTTC.

The rearrangement joins TRBV7-9 to TRBJ2-2; 9 nucleotides align to TRBD2. The CDR3 totals 18 residues. Germline V gives CDR1 SEHNR, CDR2 FQNEAQ (reference sequence). V shed 5 bases and J 1 base; nucleotides not matched to a gene: 11. The CDR3: CASSPQRSSGMNTGELFF. CDR3 nucleotide sequence: TGTGCCAGCAGCCCCCAAAGGTCTAGCGGGATGAACACCGGGGAGCTGTTTTTT. Full variable domain (rest looked up from reference TRBV7-9 and TRBJ2-2): DTGVSQNPRHKITKRGQNVTFRCDPISEHNRLYWYRQTLGQGPEFLTYFQNEAQLEKSRLLSDRFSAERPKGSFSTLEIQRTEQGDSAMYLCASSPQRSSGMNTGELFFGEGSRLTVL.

The chain employs TRBV6-2 or TRBV6-3 and TRBJ1-2, with TRBD1 identical over 10 bases. V was pared by 5 bases and J by 4 bases, with 7 bases of the junction left unmatched. CDR3 size: 15 residues. Germline V gene lookup returns CDR1 MNHEY and CDR2 SVGEGT. The CDR3 is CASSDKTGGAYGYTF. The CDR3 coding sequence is TGTGCCAGCAGTGATAAGACAGGGGGCGCCTATGGCTACACCTTC.